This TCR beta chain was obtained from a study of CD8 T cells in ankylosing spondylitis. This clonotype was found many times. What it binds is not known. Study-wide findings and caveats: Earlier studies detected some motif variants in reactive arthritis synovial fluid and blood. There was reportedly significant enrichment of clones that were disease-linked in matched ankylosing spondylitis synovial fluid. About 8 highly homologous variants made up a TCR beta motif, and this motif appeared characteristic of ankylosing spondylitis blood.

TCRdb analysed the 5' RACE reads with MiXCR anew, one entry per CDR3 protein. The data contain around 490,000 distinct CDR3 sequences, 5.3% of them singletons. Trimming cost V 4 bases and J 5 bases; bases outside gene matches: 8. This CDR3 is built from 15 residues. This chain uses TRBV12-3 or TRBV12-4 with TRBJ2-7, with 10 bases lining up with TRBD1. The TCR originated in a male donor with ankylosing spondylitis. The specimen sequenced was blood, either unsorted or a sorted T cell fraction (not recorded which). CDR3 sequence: CASSSHGTGVNEQYF. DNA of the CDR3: TGTGCCAGCAGTTCACACGGGACAGGGGTTAACGAGCAGTACTTC.